Shown below are 6 T cell receptor beta chains from a single sample sequenced in a study of blood T cell repertoires in COVID-19. Only in-frame clones appear in the TCRdb table, and some are missing; sequencing was by immunoSEQ multiplex PCR. The top ten hold about 10% of the sample, which has 150,000 to 200,000 clones, roughly 76% seen once. The source material was peripheral blood. The receptors here all came from a middle-aged woman with COVID-19, enrolled during active disease.

The CDR3 coding sequence is TGTGCCAGCAGCTTAAGATTGGCGGGAGAATCCCAAGGTCAGTACTTC. Residues: CASSLRLAGESQGQYF. The chain recombines TRBV11-3 with TRBJ2-4; 7 positions agree with TRBD2. With 2 bases clipped from V and 12 bases from J, the junction kept 16 bases outside the gene matches. Germline V gives CDR1 SGHNT, CDR2 YENEEA. This CDR3 spans 16 amino acids.

The chain joins TRBV12-3 or TRBV12-4 to TRBJ2-6, with 7 bases aligning to TRBD1. This CDR3 is 12 amino acids long. V lost 5 bases and J lost 12; bases outside the gene matches: 4. DNA of the CDR3: TGTGCCAGCAGTCCTGACAGGGTCGTCCTGACTTTC. Protein sequence: CASSPDRVVLTF.

This clone appeared a few times. The rearrangement links TRBV7-3 to TRBJ2-2; 9 bases are shared with TRBD2. The CDR3 is 15 residues long. V lost 2 bases, J lost 7 bases, and 5 bases stayed unmatched. CDR1 is SGHTA and CDR2 is FQGTGA in the germline V gene. DNA for the CDR3: TGTGCCAGCAGCTTAGGACTAGCGACGGACGGGGAGCTGTTTTTT. Residues: CASSLGLATDGELFF.

The chain employs TRBV7-9 and TRBJ1-5; TRBD1 aligns across 9 bases. Germline CDR1 SEHNR, CDR2 FQNEAQ (reference sequence). The junction had 2 bases not matched to a gene; V was cut back by 4 bases and J by 4 bases. The CDR3 spans 14 residues. The CDR3 reads CASSSDRGNQPQHF. The CDR3 coding sequence is TGTGCCAGCAGCTCCGACAGGGGGAATCAGCCCCAGCATTTT.

The chain employs TRBV7-2 and TRBJ1-6, with TRBD1 matching 10 bases. Germline loops: CDR1 SGHTA, CDR2 FQGNSA. With V trimmed by 3 bases and J by 7 bases, 9 bases remained unmatched. This CDR3 has 17 amino acids. The CDR3 DNA is TGTGCCAGCAGCTTCGTTGTCTTGGGACAGGGGAATTCACCCCTCCACTTT. Translation: CASSFVVLGQGNSPLHF.

CDR3 coding DNA: TGTGCCAGCAGCCAAGGGGTGAAGAACACTGAAGCTTTCTTT. This encodes CASSQGVKNTEAFF. The chain combines TRBV7-8 with TRBJ1-1; D is perhaps TRBD1 (5 bases). V lost 5 bases and J 1 base, leaving 11 bases between the germline ends. Germline V gives CDR1 SGHVS, CDR2 FQNEAQ. The CDR3 extends over 14 amino acids.